This T cell receptor (beta chain) was captured in a study of early T cells in non-severe SARS-CoV-2 infection. Study background: The authors sequenced bulk RNA from unsorted whole blood, leaving chains unpaired. Study-wide results and caveats: VDJdb matches were skewed toward anti-spike CD8 T cell responses.

Unique molecular identifiers were added to individual cDNA molecules. Each CDR3 protein is one row after TCRdb ran MiXCR on the 5' RACE reads. The sample records some 30,000 distinct CDR3 sequences, around 7% being singletons. The V gene's germline CDR1 is ENHRY and CDR2 SYGVKD. The CDR3 runs to 15 residues. V dropped 6 bases and J dropped 2; count of bases not matched to a gene: 10. This clonotype was counted at least ten times. No antigen is known for it. The TCR was taken from an adult who was a healthcare worker with PCR-confirmed SARS-CoV-2 infection or an uninfected control (not recorded which). Sequencing input: whole blood. This chain links TRBV10-3 with TRBJ2-7, with 7 positions matching TRBD1. The CDR3 sequence: CAIRENGDSPYEQYF. CDR3 bases: TGTGCCATCAGGGAGAATGGGGACAGTCCCTACGAGCAGTACTTC.